This T cell receptor beta chain was profiled in a study of blood T cell repertoires in COVID-19. Whole-study context: Researchers got acute and convalescent COVID-19 samples from the United States, Italy and Spain. In each case, the material was cDNA or gDNA derived from T cells, B-cell-depleted T cells, or PBMCs.

Individuals drawn from approximately 26 US areas were roughly 18 to 95 years old. Clinical histories supplied by participants themselves formed the basis of cohort assignment. Method: immunoSEQ multiplex PCR; TCRdb's copy keeps in-frame clones and lacks some. The table has fewer than 250,000 clones, approximately 83% seen once; the top ten hold 3% to 4.5%. This clone was detected only once. The specimen was PBMCs or T cells enriched from blood (not recorded which). This TCR was recovered from a middle-aged woman with acute COVID-19.

Written as DNA, the CDR3 is TGTGCCATCAGTGACTACGGGACAGGGCAAGAGACCCAGTACTTC. Translation: CAISDYGTGQETQYF. The V gene is TRBV10-3, the J gene TRBJ2-5; 9 bases fit TRBD1. J lost 2 bases, V lost 3 bases, and 4 bases had no gene match. In germline, CDR1 is ENHRY, CDR2 SYGVKD. The CDR3 is made up of 15 amino acids.